This entry lists 6 T cell receptor beta chains sequenced from one sample in a study of monozygotic twins with inflammatory bowel disease. Each CDR3 protein gets one entry in TCRdb, which reprocessed the 5' RACE reads and gives no DNA. Its table records 300,000 to 450,000 distinct CDR3 sequences. Sequencing was carried out using blood. The receptors were gathered from a human donor with ulcerative colitis or Crohn's disease, or a healthy co-twin of an affected twin (not recorded which).

The rearrangement uses TRBV11-1 and TRBJ1-3. The CDR3 totals 18 residues. The germline gives CDR1 SGHAT, CDR2 FQDESV (reference sequence). The CDR3 region is CASSLARPGLPGWHTIYF.

The chain joins TRBV7-9 to TRBJ2-1. Germline lookup yields CDR1 SEHNR and CDR2 FQNEAQ (reference sequence). This CDR3 has 15 amino acids. CDR3 sequence reads: CASSLGMTFYNEQFF.

The V gene is TRBV29-1, the J gene TRBJ2-1; as DNA is missing, the TRBD1 call by TCRdb cannot be tested. This CDR3 spans 12 amino acids. Germline V gene data show CDR1 as SQVTM and CDR2 as ANQGSEA. CDR3 residues: CSVEDVGTEQFF.

The V and J genes are TRBV5-1 and TRBJ2-5; checking the TCRdb D call of TRBD1 is not possible without DNA. Germline-derived CDR1 and CDR2 are SGHRS and YFSETQ. The CDR3 loop spans 14 amino acids. The CDR3 is CASSLQGALETQYF.

The V call is TRBV4-1, the J call TRBJ1-5; TCRdb's D gene call, TRBD1, goes unchecked for lack of DNA. The CDR3 loop spans 14 amino acids. Germline V gene sequence: CDR1 MGHRA, CDR2 YSYEKL. The CDR3 reads CASSQEGGFQPQHF.

CDR3 region: CASSLYPKAGIYGYTF. The chain employs TRBV7-9 and TRBJ1-2; TCRdb returns TRBD1, unconfirmable since there is no DNA. CDR1 and CDR2 (germline): SEHNR, FQNEAQ (reference sequence). The CDR3 loop spans 16 amino acids.